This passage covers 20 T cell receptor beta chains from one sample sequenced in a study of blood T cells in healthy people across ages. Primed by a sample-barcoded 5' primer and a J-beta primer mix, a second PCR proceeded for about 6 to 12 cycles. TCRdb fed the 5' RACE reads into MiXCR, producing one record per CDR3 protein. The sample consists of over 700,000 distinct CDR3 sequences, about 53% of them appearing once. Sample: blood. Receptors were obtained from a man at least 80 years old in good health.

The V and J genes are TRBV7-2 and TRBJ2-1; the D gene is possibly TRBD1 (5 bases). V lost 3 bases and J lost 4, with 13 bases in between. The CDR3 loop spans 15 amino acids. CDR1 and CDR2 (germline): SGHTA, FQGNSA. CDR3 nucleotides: TGTGCCAGCAGCTTGGACATAGGGAATTACAATGAGCAGTTCTTC. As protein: CASSLDIGNYNEQFF.

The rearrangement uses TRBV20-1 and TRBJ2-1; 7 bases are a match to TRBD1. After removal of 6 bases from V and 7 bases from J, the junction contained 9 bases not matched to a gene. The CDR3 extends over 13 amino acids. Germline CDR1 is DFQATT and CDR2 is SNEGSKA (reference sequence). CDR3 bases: TGCAGTGCCCACGAGGGGGCCCTGAATGAGCAGTTCTTC. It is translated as CSAHEGALNEQFF.

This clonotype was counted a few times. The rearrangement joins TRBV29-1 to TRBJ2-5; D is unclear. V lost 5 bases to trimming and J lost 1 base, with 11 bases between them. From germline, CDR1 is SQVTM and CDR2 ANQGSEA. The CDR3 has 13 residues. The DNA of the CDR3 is TGCAGCGTTTCGCAGATACTCCAAGAGACCCAGTACTTC. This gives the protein CSVSQILQETQYF.

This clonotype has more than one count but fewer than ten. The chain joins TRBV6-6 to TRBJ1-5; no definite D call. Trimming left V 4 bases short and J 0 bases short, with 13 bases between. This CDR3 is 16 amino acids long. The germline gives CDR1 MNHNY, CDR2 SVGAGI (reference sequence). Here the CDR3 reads CASSFYRLYSNQPQHF. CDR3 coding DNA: TGTGCCAGCAGTTTCTACCGACTGTATAGCAATCAGCCCCAGCATTTT.

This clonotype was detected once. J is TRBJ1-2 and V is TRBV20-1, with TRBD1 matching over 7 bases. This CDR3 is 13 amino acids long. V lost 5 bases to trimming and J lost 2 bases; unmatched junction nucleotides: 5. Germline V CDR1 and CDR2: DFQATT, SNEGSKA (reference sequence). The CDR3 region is CSADRTGNYGYTF. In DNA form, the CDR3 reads TGCAGTGCTGACCGGACAGGCAACTATGGCTACACCTTC.

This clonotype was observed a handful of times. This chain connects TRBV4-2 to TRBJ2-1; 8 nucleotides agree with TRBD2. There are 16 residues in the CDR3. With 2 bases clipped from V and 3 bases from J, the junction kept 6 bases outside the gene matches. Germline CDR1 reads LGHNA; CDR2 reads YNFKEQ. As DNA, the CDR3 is TGTGCCAGCAGCCAAAACGGGGGGGGCTTCTACAATGAGCAGTTCTTC. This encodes CASSQNGGGFYNEQFF.

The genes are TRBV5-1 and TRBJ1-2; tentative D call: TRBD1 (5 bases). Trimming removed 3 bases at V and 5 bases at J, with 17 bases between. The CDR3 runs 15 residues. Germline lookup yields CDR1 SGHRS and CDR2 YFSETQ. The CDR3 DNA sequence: TGCGCCAGCAGCTACGACCCAGGGCCCACTTATGGCTACACCTTC. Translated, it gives CASSYDPGPTYGYTF.

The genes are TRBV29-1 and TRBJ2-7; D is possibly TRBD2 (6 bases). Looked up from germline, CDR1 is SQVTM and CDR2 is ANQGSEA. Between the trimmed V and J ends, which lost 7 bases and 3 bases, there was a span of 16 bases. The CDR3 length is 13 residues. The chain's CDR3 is CSASGLAHYEQYF. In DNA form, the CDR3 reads TGCAGCGCTTCGGGACTCGCACACTACGAGCAGTACTTC.

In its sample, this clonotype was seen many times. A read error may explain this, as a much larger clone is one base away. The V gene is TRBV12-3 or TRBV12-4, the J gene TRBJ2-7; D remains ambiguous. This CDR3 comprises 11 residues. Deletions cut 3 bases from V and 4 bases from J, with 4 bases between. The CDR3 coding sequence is TGTGCCAGCAGTTTGTGGTACGAGCAGTACTTC. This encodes CASSLWYEQYF.

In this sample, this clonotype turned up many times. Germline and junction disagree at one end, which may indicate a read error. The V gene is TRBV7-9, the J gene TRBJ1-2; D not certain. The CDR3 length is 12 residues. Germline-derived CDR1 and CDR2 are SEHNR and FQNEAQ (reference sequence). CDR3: CASSLEGYGYTF. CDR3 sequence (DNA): TGTGCCAGCAGTTTAGAGGGTTACGGCTACACCTTC.

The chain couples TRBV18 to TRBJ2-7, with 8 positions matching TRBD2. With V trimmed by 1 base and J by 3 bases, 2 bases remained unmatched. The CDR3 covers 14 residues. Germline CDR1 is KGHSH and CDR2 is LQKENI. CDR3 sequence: CASSPQAGDYEQYF. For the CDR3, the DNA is TGTGCCAGCTCACCACAAGCGGGAGACTACGAGCAGTACTTC.

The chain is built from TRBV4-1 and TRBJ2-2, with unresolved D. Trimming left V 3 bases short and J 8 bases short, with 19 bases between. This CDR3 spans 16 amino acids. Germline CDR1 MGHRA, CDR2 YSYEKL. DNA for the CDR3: TGCGCCAGCAGCCATCCTGAAGGACCCCCTATTGGGGAGCTGTTTTTT. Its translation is CASSHPEGPPIGELFF.

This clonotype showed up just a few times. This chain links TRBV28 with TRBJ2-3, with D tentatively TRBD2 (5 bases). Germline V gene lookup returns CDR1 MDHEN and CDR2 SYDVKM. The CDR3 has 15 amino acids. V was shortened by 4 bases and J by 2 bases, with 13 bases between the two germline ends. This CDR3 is CASSSPGGVTDTQYF. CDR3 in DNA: TGTGCCAGCAGTTCCCCCGGAGGAGTCACAGATACGCAGTATTTT.

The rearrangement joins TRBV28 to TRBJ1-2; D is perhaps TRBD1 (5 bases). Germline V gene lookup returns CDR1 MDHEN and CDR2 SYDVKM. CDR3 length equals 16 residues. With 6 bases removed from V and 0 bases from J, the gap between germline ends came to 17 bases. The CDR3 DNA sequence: TGTGCCAGCAGGCCGACCATAGGGGCGTCTAACTATGGCTACACCTTC. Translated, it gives CASRPTIGASNYGYTF.

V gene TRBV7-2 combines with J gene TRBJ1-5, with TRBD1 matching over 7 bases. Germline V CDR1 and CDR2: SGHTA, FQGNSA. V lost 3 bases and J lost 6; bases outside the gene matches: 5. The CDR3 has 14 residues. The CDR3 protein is CASSLRGQGQPQHF. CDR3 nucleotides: TGTGCCAGCAGCTTGAGGGGGCAAGGTCAGCCCCAGCATTTT.

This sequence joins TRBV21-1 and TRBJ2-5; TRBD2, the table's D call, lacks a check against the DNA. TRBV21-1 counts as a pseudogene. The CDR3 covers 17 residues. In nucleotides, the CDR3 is TGTGCCAGCAGCAACTCCGGGACTAGCGGGAGGGCGGGGGAGCAGTACTTC. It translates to CASSNSGTSGRAGEQYF.

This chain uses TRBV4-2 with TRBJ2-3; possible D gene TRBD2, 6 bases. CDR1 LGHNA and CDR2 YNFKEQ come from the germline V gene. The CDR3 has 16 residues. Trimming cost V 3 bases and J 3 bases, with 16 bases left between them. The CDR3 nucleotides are TGTGCCAGCAGCCACCACTCGGCTAGCGCGACAGATACGCAGTATTTT. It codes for CASSHHSASATDTQYF.

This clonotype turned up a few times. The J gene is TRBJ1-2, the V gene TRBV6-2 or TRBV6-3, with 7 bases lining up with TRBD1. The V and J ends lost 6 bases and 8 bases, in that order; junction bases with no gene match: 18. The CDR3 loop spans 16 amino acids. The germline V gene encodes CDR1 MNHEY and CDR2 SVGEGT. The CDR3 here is CASRRTVGTEVRGYTF. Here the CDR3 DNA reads TGTGCCAGCAGGCGAACCGTCGGGACAGAGGTTAGAGGCTACACCTTC.

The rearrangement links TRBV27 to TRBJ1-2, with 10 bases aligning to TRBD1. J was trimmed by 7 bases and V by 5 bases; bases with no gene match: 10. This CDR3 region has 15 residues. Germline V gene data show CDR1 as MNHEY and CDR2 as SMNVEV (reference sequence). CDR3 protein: CASSPQLDRGFGYTF. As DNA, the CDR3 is TGTGCCAGCAGTCCCCAACTGGACAGGGGGTTTGGCTACACCTTC.

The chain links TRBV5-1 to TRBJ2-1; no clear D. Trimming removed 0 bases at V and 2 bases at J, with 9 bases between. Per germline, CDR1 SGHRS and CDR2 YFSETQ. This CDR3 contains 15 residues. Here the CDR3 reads CASSLDTDPYNEQFF. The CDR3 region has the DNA TGCGCCAGCAGCTTGGATACAGATCCCTACAATGAGCAGTTCTTC.